This is a list of T cell receptor beta chains from one sample in a study of blood T cells in healthy people across ages. TCRdb recomputed calls from the 5' RACE reads with MiXCR, one row per CDR3 protein. Of about a million distinct CDR3 sequences listed, roughly two fifths are singletons. The sequenced sample consisted of blood. Receptors were obtained from a young man in good health. CDR3s include the opening cysteine and the closing phenylalanine or tryptophan. Each record gives: D gene, V gene, clone size, J gene, CDR3 DNA, CDR3 protein. A D gene is named only where the DNA matches it firmly. Clone size appears in some rows only: once, few, many, or a class for an expanded clone.

D gene: TRBD1
V gene: TRBV5-5
clone size: -
J gene: TRBJ1-2
CDR3 DNA: TGTGCCAGCAGCCGAACCTGGACAGGGGGCAACTATGGCTACACCTTC
CDR3 protein: CASSRTWTGGNYGYTF

D gene: -
V gene: TRBV7-2
clone size: -
J gene: TRBJ1-4
CDR3 DNA: TGTGCCAGCAGCTTACAGACAGCAACTAATGAAAAACTGTTTTTT
CDR3 protein: CASSLQTATNEKLFF

D gene: TRBD2
V gene: TRBV6-1
clone size: -
J gene: TRBJ2-3
CDR3 DNA: TGTGCCAGCAGTGAGGGTAGCGGGAGCACAGATACGCAGTATTTT
CDR3 protein: CASSEGSGSTDTQYF

D gene: -
V gene: TRBV9
clone size: few
J gene: TRBJ2-3
CDR3 DNA: TGTGCCAGCAGCTTCGATAGCGGAACAGATACGCAGTATTTT
CDR3 protein: CASSFDSGTDTQYF

D gene: -
V gene: TRBV6-5
clone size: -
J gene: TRBJ1-1
CDR3 DNA: TGTGCCAGCAGTTACTTCCCGGGGGGCAGCTATGGAGCTTTCTTT
CDR3 protein: CASSYFPGGSYGAFF

D gene: TRBD1
V gene: TRBV6-2/TRBV6-3
clone size: -
J gene: TRBJ2-2
CDR3 DNA: TGTGCCAGCACGTGGACAGGGGGCCTCACCGGGGAGCTGTTTTTT
CDR3 protein: CASTWTGGLTGELFF

D gene: -
V gene: TRBV5-1
clone size: -
J gene: TRBJ1-2
CDR3 DNA: TGCGCCAGCAGCTCCAGGGGCTCGGGAACTTATGACTACACCTTC
CDR3 protein: CASSSRGSGTYDYTF

D gene: -
V gene: TRBV6-6
clone size: -
J gene: TRBJ2-2
CDR3 DNA: TGTGCCAGCAGTTACTCGGTTGCTGGGATGGTAACCGGGGAGCTGTTTTTT
CDR3 protein: CASSYSVAGMVTGELFF

D gene: -
V gene: TRBV29-1
clone size: few
J gene: TRBJ2-1
CDR3 DNA: TGCAGCGTCCTAAGTCGCACACACAATGAGCAGTTCTTC
CDR3 protein: CSVLSRTHNEQFF

D gene: TRBD2
V gene: TRBV6-6
clone size: -
J gene: TRBJ2-1
CDR3 DNA: TGTGCCAGCAGTTACTCACAGGCGGGGGGCTTATACAATGAGCAGTTCTTC
CDR3 protein: CASSYSQAGGLYNEQFF

D gene: -
V gene: TRBV9
clone size: -
J gene: TRBJ2-7
CDR3 DNA: TGTGCCAGCAGCGTAGATGCAGGGGACTCCTACGAGCAGTACTTC
CDR3 protein: CASSVDAGDSYEQYF

D gene: -
V gene: TRBV7-9
clone size: -
J gene: TRBJ2-3
CDR3 DNA: TGTGCCAGCAGCTTAGTCCCCCATTCAGATACGCAGTATTTT
CDR3 protein: CASSLVPHSDTQYF

D gene: TRBD1
V gene: TRBV20-1
clone size: many
J gene: TRBJ1-6
CDR3 DNA: TGCAGTGCTATGGGACAGGGTGATTCACCCCTCCACTTT
CDR3 protein: CSAMGQGDSPLHF

D gene: -
V gene: TRBV10-3
clone size: few
J gene: TRBJ2-7
CDR3 DNA: TGTGCCATCAGTGAAGATACCTACGAGCAGTACTTC
CDR3 protein: CAISEDTYEQYF

D gene: TRBD1
V gene: TRBV27
clone size: few
J gene: TRBJ1-1
CDR3 DNA: TGTGCCAGCAGTTTATTCTCCATCTCGACAGGGAAGAACACTGAAGCTTTCTTT
CDR3 protein: CASSLFSISTGKNTEAFF

D gene: TRBD2
V gene: TRBV12-3/TRBV12-4
clone size: -
J gene: TRBJ2-3
CDR3 DNA: TGTGCCAGCAGTTTCTCCGCGGGACTAGCGGGGGGGCTTGGTACGCAGTATTTT
CDR3 protein: CASSFSAGLAGGLGTQYF

D gene: -
V gene: TRBV5-5
clone size: -
J gene: TRBJ2-2
CDR3 DNA: TGTGCCAGCAGCTTGCATGGGGGCACCGGGGAGCTGTTTTTT
CDR3 protein: CASSLHGGTGELFF

D gene: -
V gene: TRBV4-1
clone size: -
J gene: TRBJ1-2
CDR3 DNA: TGCGCCAGCAGCCAAGATGTTGACCTTTATGGCTACACCTTC
CDR3 protein: CASSQDVDLYGYTF

D gene: -
V gene: TRBV27
clone size: -
J gene: TRBJ2-1
CDR3 DNA: TGTGCCAGCAGTTCGCATCCCCTCCTGGGGCACTCCTACAATGAGCAGTTCTTC
CDR3 protein: CASSSHPLLGHSYNEQFF

D gene: -
V gene: TRBV7-8
clone size: -
J gene: TRBJ1-1
CDR3 DNA: TGTGCCAGCAGCTTAGCGCTGGACAGAGATATGAACACTGAAGCTTTCTTT
CDR3 protein: CASSLALDRDMNTEAFF

D gene: TRBD1
V gene: TRBV6-1
clone size: few
J gene: TRBJ1-2
CDR3 DNA: TGTGCCAGCACTCTAACCGGGACAGGGGACACTAACTATGGCTACACCTTC
CDR3 protein: CASTLTGTGDTNYGYTF

D gene: TRBD1
V gene: TRBV5-5
clone size: many
J gene: TRBJ2-1
CDR3 DNA: TGTGCCAGTACCTACGGACAGGGGCCATACAATGAGCAGTTCTTC
CDR3 protein: CASTYGQGPYNEQFF

D gene: -
V gene: TRBV4-2
clone size: few
J gene: TRBJ2-1
CDR3 DNA: TGTGCCAGCAGCCAAGAGGGGCCGGGGCAATTCATTTTCAATGAGCAGTTCTTC
CDR3 protein: CASSQEGPGQFIFNEQFF

D gene: TRBD2
V gene: TRBV5-1
clone size: few
J gene: TRBJ2-5
CDR3 DNA: TGCGCCAGCAGCTTGGGGACGGGACTAGCGGTTCAAGAGACCCAGTACTTC
CDR3 protein: CASSLGTGLAVQETQYF

D gene: TRBD1
V gene: TRBV10-3
clone size: -
J gene: TRBJ2-3
CDR3 DNA: TGTGTCATCGGCCGGGACAGTAGCACAGATACGCAGTATTTT
CDR3 protein: CVIGRDSSTDTQYF

D gene: -
V gene: TRBV4-3
clone size: once
J gene: TRBJ1-1
CDR3 DNA: TGCGCCAGCAGCCAAGATCCAGTGAATCAGGGTGAAGCTTTCTTT
CDR3 protein: CASSQDPVNQGEAFF

D gene: -
V gene: TRBV6-1
clone size: few
J gene: TRBJ2-3
CDR3 DNA: TGTGCCAGCAGTGACGGCAGAAACAGTTACACAGATACGCAGTATTTT
CDR3 protein: CASSDGRNSYTDTQYF

D gene: -
V gene: TRBV4-1
clone size: many
J gene: TRBJ1-4
CDR3 DNA: TGCGCCAGCAGCCAAGAAATGAGTCCCACCGGTGAAAAACTGTTTTTT
CDR3 protein: CASSQEMSPTGEKLFF

D gene: -
V gene: TRBV29-1
clone size: -
J gene: TRBJ2-7
CDR3 DNA: TGCAGCGTTGTTGAGGGGATTGGGGCCGAGCAGTACTTC
CDR3 protein: CSVVEGIGAEQYF

D gene: -
V gene: TRBV7-9
clone size: -
J gene: TRBJ1-1
CDR3 DNA: TGTGCCAGCAGCTTAGTCTGGAACACTGAAGCTTTCTTT
CDR3 protein: CASSLVWNTEAFF

D gene: -
V gene: TRBV7-9
clone size: -
J gene: TRBJ1-5
CDR3 DNA: TGTGCCAGCAGCCGGGGGATTGGACAGCCCCAGCATTTT
CDR3 protein: CASSRGIGQPQHF

D gene: -
V gene: TRBV12-3/TRBV12-4
clone size: once
J gene: TRBJ2-2
CDR3 DNA: TGTGCCAGCAGTTTATTGGGGGGTACCGCGAACACCGGGGAGCTGTTTTTT
CDR3 protein: CASSLLGGTANTGELFF

D gene: TRBD1
V gene: TRBV6-5
clone size: few
J gene: TRBJ2-1
CDR3 DNA: TGTGCCAGCAGCCCTAGACAGGGCCCCGAAAACAATGAGCAGTTCTTC
CDR3 protein: CASSPRQGPENNEQFF

D gene: -
V gene: TRBV7-6
clone size: few
J gene: TRBJ1-1
CDR3 DNA: TGTGCCAGCAGCTCGCCTCTACAGGGTTGGACTGAAGCTTTCTTT
CDR3 protein: CASSSPLQGWTEAFF

D gene: -
V gene: TRBV7-6
clone size: few
J gene: TRBJ2-1
CDR3 DNA: TGTGCCAGCAGCGTAGGACGACACAATGAGCAGTTCTTC
CDR3 protein: CASSVGRHNEQFF

D gene: -
V gene: TRBV20-1
clone size: -
J gene: TRBJ1-1
CDR3 DNA: TGCAGTGCTAGTGTGGGACGGCTGAACACTGAAGCTTTCTTT
CDR3 protein: CSASVGRLNTEAFF

D gene: -
V gene: TRBV9
clone size: -
J gene: TRBJ2-4
CDR3 DNA: TGTGCCAGCAGCGGACTCAGTGTCGGGGAGCAGTACTTC
CDR3 protein: CASSGLSVGEQYF

D gene: -
V gene: TRBV3-1
clone size: -
J gene: TRBJ2-1
CDR3 DNA: TGTGCCAGCAGCCAACACGGAGGGGGCTCCTACAATGAGCAGTTCTTC
CDR3 protein: CASSQHGGGSYNEQFF

D gene: -
V gene: TRBV20-1
clone size: few
J gene: TRBJ2-1
CDR3 DNA: TGCAGTGTCAAGACTGAACGCTCCTACAATGAGCAGTTCTTC
CDR3 protein: CSVKTERSYNEQFF

D gene: -
V gene: TRBV29-1
clone size: few
J gene: TRBJ2-1
CDR3 DNA: TGCAGCGGGAGGAAGGGTGATGAGCAGTTCTTC
CDR3 protein: CSGRKGDEQFF

D gene: -
V gene: TRBV14
clone size: -
J gene: TRBJ1-3
CDR3 DNA: TGTGCCAGCAGCCAAGAACGTGGAGGAGTTGCGGAACCTAGGGCTGGAAACACCATATATTTT
CDR3 protein: CASSQERGGVAEPRAGNTIYF

D gene: -
V gene: TRBV6-6
clone size: many
J gene: TRBJ2-3
CDR3 DNA: TGTGCCAGCGGAGAGGGGGATACGCAGTATTTT
CDR3 protein: CASGEGDTQYF

D gene: TRBD1
V gene: TRBV29-1
clone size: -
J gene: TRBJ2-1
CDR3 DNA: TGCAGCGGGACAGGGACCTACAAGGAGCAGTTCTTC
CDR3 protein: CSGTGTYKEQFF

D gene: -
V gene: TRBV12-3/TRBV12-4
clone size: few
J gene: TRBJ2-7
CDR3 DNA: TGTGCCAGCAGTGGCAACAGCGGCGAGCAGTACTTC
CDR3 protein: CASSGNSGEQYF

D gene: -
V gene: TRBV13
clone size: few
J gene: TRBJ2-1
CDR3 DNA: TGTGCCAGCAGCGAAGACCCGGGAGTCAATGAGCAGTTCTTC
CDR3 protein: CASSEDPGVNEQFF

D gene: -
V gene: TRBV28
clone size: few
J gene: TRBJ1-4
CDR3 DNA: TGTGCCAGCAGTATTGGCGGATCTAATGAAAAACTGTTTTTT
CDR3 protein: CASSIGGSNEKLFF

D gene: TRBD1
V gene: TRBV4-1
clone size: -
J gene: TRBJ1-4
CDR3 DNA: TGCGCCAGCAGCCAACGGACAGGGGCGGAAAATGAAAAACTGTTTTTT
CDR3 protein: CASSQRTGAENEKLFF

D gene: -
V gene: TRBV7-6
clone size: few
J gene: TRBJ2-1
CDR3 DNA: TGTGCCAGCAGCTTATACCGCAATGACGAGCAGTTCTTC
CDR3 protein: CASSLYRNDEQFF

D gene: -
V gene: TRBV6-1
clone size: -
J gene: TRBJ2-2
CDR3 DNA: TGTGCCAGCAGTGCTCCAACCCCGGCCGGGGAGCTGTTTTTT
CDR3 protein: CASSAPTPAGELFF

D gene: -
V gene: TRBV5-6
clone size: few
J gene: TRBJ2-5
CDR3 DNA: TGTGCCAGCAGCTTTGGGCCCGAAACCCAGTACTTC
CDR3 protein: CASSFGPETQYF

D gene: -
V gene: TRBV20-1
clone size: many
J gene: TRBJ2-1
CDR3 DNA: TGCAGTGCTAGAGATCTAGCGACGGGCTACAATGAGCAGTTCTTC
CDR3 protein: CSARDLATGYNEQFF

D gene: -
V gene: TRBV20-1
clone size: -
J gene: TRBJ2-7
CDR3 DNA: TGCAGTGCTTCTCAACCCCTAAAAGTCGGGCAGTACTTC
CDR3 protein: CSASQPLKVGQYF

D gene: -
V gene: TRBV20-1
clone size: -
J gene: TRBJ2-5
CDR3 DNA: TGCAGTGCTAGGTTTGAGACCCAGTACTTC
CDR3 protein: CSARFETQYF

D gene: -
V gene: TRBV7-8
clone size: -
J gene: TRBJ2-2
CDR3 DNA: TGTGCCAGCAGCAAACTGACCGCTCCCGGCACCGGGGAGCTGTTTTTT
CDR3 protein: CASSKLTAPGTGELFF

D gene: TRBD2
V gene: TRBV20-1
clone size: few
J gene: TRBJ2-5
CDR3 DNA: TGCAGTGGTCTGAGCGGGGGTGGCGGAGAGACCCAGTACTTC
CDR3 protein: CSGLSGGGGETQYF